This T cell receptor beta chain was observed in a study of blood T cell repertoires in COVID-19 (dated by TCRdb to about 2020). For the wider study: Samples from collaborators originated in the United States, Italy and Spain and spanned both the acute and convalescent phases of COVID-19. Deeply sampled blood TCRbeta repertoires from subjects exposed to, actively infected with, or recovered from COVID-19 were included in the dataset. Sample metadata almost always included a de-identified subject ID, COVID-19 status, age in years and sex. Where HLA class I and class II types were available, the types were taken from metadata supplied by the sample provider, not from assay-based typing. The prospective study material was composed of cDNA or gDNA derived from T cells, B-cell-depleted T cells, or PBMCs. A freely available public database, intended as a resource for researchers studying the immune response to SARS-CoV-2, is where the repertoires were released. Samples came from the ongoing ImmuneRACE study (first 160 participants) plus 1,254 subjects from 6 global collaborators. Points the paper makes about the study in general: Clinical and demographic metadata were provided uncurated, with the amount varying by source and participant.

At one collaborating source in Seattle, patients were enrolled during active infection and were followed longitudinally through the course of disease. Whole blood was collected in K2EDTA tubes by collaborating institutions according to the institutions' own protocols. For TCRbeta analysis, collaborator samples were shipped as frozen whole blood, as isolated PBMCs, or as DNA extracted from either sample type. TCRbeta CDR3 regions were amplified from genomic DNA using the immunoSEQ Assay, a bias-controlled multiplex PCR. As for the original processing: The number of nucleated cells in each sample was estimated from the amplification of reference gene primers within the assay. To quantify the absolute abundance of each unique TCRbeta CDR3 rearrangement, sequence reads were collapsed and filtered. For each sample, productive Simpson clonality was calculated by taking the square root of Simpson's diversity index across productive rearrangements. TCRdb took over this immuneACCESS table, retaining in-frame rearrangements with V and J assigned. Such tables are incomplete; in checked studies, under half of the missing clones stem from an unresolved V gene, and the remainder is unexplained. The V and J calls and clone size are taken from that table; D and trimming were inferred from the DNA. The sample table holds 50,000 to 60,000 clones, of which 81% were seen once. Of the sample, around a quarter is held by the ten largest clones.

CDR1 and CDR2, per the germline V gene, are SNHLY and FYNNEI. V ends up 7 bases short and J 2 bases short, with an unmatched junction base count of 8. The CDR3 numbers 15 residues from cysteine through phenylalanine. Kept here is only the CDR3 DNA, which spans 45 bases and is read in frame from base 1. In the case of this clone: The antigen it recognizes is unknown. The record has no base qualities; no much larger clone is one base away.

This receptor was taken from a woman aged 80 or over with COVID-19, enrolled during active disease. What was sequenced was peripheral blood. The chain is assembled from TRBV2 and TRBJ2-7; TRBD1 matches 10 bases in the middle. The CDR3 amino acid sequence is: CASTSDRGQTYEQYF. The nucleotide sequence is TGTGCCAGCACTTCCGACAGGGGGCAAACCTACGAGCAGTACTTC.